This T cell receptor (beta chain) was obtained from a study of PD-L1 blockade in urothelial cancer. CDR3 length: 14 amino acids. Germline CDR1 reads SGHRS; CDR2 reads YFSETQ. V lost 4 bases and J lost 3; bases outside the gene matches: 5. Clones were read by immunoSEQ multiplex PCR, and TCRdb kept only the in-frame ones, dropping some. The table shows roughly 120,000 clones, with about four fifths occurring only once. Time point of the sample: pretreatment peripheral blood. The chain couples TRBV5-1 to TRBJ1-2; 8 nucleotides align to TRBD1. This TCR came from a man aged 45-65 years with urothelial cancer. The sequences come from PBMCs, collected around atezolizumab (anti-PD-L1) treatment. In DNA, the CDR3 is TGCGCCAGCAGCCCGGGACAGGTGGACTATGGCTACACCTTC. Translated: CASSPGQVDYGYTF.